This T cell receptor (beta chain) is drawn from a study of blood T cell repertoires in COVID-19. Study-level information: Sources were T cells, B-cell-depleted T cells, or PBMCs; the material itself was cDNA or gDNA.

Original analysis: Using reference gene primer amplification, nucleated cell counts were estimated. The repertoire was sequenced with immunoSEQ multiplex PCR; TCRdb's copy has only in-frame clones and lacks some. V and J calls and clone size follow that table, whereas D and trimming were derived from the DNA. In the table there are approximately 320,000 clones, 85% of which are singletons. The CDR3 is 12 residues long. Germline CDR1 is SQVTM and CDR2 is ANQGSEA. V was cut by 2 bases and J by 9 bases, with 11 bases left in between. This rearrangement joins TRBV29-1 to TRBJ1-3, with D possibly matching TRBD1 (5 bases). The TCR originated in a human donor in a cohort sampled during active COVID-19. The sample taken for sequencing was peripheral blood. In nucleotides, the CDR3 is TGCAGCGTTGAATCCAGGGTTAGCACCATATATTTT. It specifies CSVESRVSTIYF.